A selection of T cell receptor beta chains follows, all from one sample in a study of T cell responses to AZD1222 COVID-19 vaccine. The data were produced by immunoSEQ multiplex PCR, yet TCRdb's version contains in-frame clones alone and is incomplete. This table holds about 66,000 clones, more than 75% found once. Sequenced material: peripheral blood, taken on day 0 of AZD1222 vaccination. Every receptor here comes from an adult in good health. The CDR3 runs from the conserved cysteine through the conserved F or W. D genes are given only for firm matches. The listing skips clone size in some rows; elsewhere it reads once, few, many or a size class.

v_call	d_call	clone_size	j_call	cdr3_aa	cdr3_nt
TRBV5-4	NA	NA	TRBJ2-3	CASSPPEGPSTDTQYF	TGTGCCAGCAGCCCTCCCGAGGGGCCAAGCACAGATACGCAGTATTTT
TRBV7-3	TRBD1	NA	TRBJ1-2	CASSLTGGENYGYTF	TGTGCCAGCAGCTTAACAGGGGGCGAGAACTATGGCTACACCTTC
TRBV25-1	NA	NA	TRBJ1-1	CASSRGTEAFF	TGTGCCAGCTCGAGAGGCACTGAAGCTTTCTTT
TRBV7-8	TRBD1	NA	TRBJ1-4	CASSLGATDRLNEKLFF	TGTGCCAGCAGCTTAGGGGCGACGGACAGGCTAAATGAAAAACTGTTTTTT
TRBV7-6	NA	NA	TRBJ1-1	CASSPEALLNTEAFF	TGTGCCAGCAGCCCCGAAGCCCTCCTGAACACTGAAGCTTTCTTT
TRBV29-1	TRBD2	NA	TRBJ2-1	CSAVRTSRYNEQFF	TGCAGCGCCGTCCGGACTAGCAGGTACAATGAGCAGTTCTTC
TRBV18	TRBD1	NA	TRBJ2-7	CASSRDRVEQYF	TGTGCCAGCTCAAGGGACAGGGTCGAGCAGTACTTC
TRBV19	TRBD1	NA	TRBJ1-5	CASSIVRGEGSQPQHF	TGTGCCAGTAGTATCGTCAGGGGGGAAGGAAGCCAGCCCCAGCATTTT
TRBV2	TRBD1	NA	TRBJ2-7	CASSAGTGNTYEQYF	TGTGCCAGCAGTGCTGGGACAGGTAATACCTACGAGCAGTACTTC
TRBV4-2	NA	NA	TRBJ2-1	CASSQVLGTSYNEQFF	TGTGCCAGCAGCCAAGTCCTCGGCACCTCCTACAATGAGCAGTTCTTC
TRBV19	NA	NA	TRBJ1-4	CASSIGSDSEKLFF	TGTGCCAGTAGTATAGGGTCGGACAGTGAAAAACTGTTTTTT
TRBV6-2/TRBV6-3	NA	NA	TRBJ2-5	CASSYSKGRETQYF	TGTGCCAGCAGTTACTCGAAGGGAAGGGAGACCCAGTACTTC
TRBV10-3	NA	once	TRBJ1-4	CAITPGLGEKLFF	TGTGCCATCACCCCGGGACTTGGAGAAAAACTGTTTTTT
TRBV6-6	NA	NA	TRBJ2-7	CASSFSPGTTKYEQYF	TGTGCCAGCAGTTTCTCGCCCGGGACGACGAAATACGAGCAGTACTTC
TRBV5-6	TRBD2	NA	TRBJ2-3	CASSGGTSEIPTDTQYF	TGTGCCAGCAGCGGGGGGACTAGCGAAATACCCACAGATACGCAGTATTTT
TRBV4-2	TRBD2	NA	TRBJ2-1	CASSQGLAGATYNEQFF	TGTGCCAGCAGCCAAGGGTTAGCGGGAGCCACCTACAATGAGCAGTTCTTC
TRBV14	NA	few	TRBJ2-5	CASSQDEETQYF	TGTGCCAGCAGCCAAGACGAAGAGACCCAGTACTTC
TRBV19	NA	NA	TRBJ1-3	CASSEQAVSGNTIYF	TGTGCCAGTAGTGAACAGGCGGTCTCTGGAAACACCATATATTTT
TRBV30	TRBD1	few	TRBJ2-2	CAWLPGGNTGELFF	TGTGCCTGGTTACCAGGGGGAAACACCGGGGAGCTGTTTTTT
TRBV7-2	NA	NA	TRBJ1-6	CASSLTGAPLHF	TGTGCCAGCAGCTTAACTGGGGCACCCCTCCACTTT
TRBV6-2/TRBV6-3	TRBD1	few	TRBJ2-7	CASSSWTGDTYEQYF	TGTGCCAGCAGTTCCTGGACAGGCGACACCTACGAGCAGTACTTC
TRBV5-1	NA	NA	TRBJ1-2	CASSSLWVSTGQKSSFGYTF	TGCGCCAGCAGCTCCCTATGGGTCTCTACAGGTCAGAAATCTTCGTTTGGCTACACCTTC
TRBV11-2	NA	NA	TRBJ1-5	CASSLDIGGNQPQHF	TGTGCCAGCAGCTTAGATATAGGGGGCAATCAGCCCCAGCATTTT
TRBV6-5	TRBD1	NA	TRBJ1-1	CASRGYRGKHTEAFF	TGTGCCAGCAGGGGTTACAGGGGTAAACACACTGAAGCTTTCTTT
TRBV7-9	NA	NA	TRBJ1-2	CASSLPVSANYGYTF	TGTGCCAGCAGCTTACCGGTGTCAGCTAACTATGGCTACACCTTC
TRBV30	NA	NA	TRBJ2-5	CAWSHPQTQYF	TGTGCCTGGAGTCATCCCCAGACCCAGTACTTC
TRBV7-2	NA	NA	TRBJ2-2	CASSFLGGQFQTGELFF	TGTGCCAGCAGCTTTCTCGGGGGGCAGTTCCAGACCGGGGAGCTGTTTTTT
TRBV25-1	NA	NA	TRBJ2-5	CASSEGDLQAQYF	TGTGCCAGCAGTGAAGGGGACCTCCAGGCCCAGTACTTC